Presented here are 7 T cell receptor beta chains from one specimen sequenced in a study of multiple sclerosis patients with progressive multifocal leukoencephalopathy. Sample time point: before natalizumab initiation. The method was immunoSEQ multiplex PCR; TCRdb's version includes in-frame clones alone and lacks a portion of them. The data contain around 28,000 clones, approximately 90% of them seen just once; the ten biggest clones take up 1.1%. The source material was PBMCs. The receptors here all came from a human donor with multiple sclerosis.

This clone showed up just a few times. CDR3 DNA sequence: TGTGCCAGTAGTTCGATCAGTCAGGATAATGAAAAACTGTTTTTT. It codes for CASSSISQDNEKLFF. The rearrangement uses TRBV19 and TRBJ1-4, with no clear D. V lost 5 bases to trimming and J lost 4 bases, with 14 bases between them. Germline V gene sequence: CDR1 LNHDA, CDR2 SQIVND (reference sequence). This CDR3 comprises 15 residues.

The rearrangement uses TRBV2 and TRBJ1-1; TRBD1 might be the D (5 bases). Germline loops: CDR1 SNHLY, CDR2 FYNNEI. Trimming left V 4 bases short and J 5 bases short, with 14 bases between. CDR3 length equals 14 residues. The CDR3: CASSGQGMRTEAFF. The DNA of the CDR3 is TGTGCCAGCAGTGGTCAGGGTATGAGGACTGAAGCTTTCTTT.

The rearrangement uses TRBV5-5 and TRBJ2-7; D is possibly TRBD1 (6 bases). The V gene lost 4 bases and the J gene lost 0 bases, with 14 bases spanning the gap. CDR3 length: 15 amino acids. Germline-derived CDR1 and CDR2 are SGHKS and YYEKEE (reference sequence). The CDR3 protein is CASSKDSPLSYEQYF. In nucleotides, the CDR3 is TGTGCCAGCAGCAAGGACAGCCCCCTCTCCTACGAGCAGTACTTC.

The chain uses TRBV5-6 and TRBJ1-2; D unresolved. The CDR3 spans 14 residues. Germline V CDR1 and CDR2: SGHDT, YYEEEE. Trimming left V 0 bases short and J 2 bases short, with 8 bases between. CDR3: CASSLADGNYGYTF. The CDR3 bases are TGTGCCAGCAGCTTGGCCGACGGGAACTATGGCTACACCTTC.

The gene calls are TRBV25-1 and TRBJ2-5; 9 nucleotides line up with TRBD1. After removal of 5 bases from V and 4 bases from J, the junction contained 2 bases not matched to a gene. The CDR3 contains 13 residues. CDR1 is MGHDK, CDR2 SYGVNS, per germline. CDR3 sequence: CASSYRGLETQYF. The CDR3 DNA is TGTGCCAGCAGTTACAGGGGGCTAGAGACCCAGTACTTC. The variable domain in full, with the rest retrieved from reference TRBV25-1 and TRBJ2-5, is EADIYQTPRYLVIGTGKKITLECSQTMGHDKMYWYQQDPGMELHLIHYSYGVNSTEKGDLSSESTVSRIRTEHFPLTLESARPSHTSQYLCASSYRGLETQYFGPGTRLLVL.

The chain is built from TRBV14 and TRBJ1-1; TRBD1 is a possible D gene (5 bases). This CDR3 region has 13 residues. Trimming pared 4 bases from V and 1 base from J, leaving 7 bases between. Germline assignment: CDR1 SGHDN and CDR2 FVKESK. CDR3 sequence: CASSLGPNTEAFF. Here the CDR3 DNA reads TGTGCCAGCAGCCTGGGACCGAACACTGAAGCTTTCTTT.

This chain uses TRBV6-5 with TRBJ1-4, with 8 bases lining up with TRBD1. The CDR3 has 15 residues. Losses at the gene ends were 5 bases for V and 11 bases for J; bases not matched to a gene: 13. CDR1 and CDR2 from the germline V gene are MNHEY and SVGAGI. CDR3 region: CASSASRAGGVKLFF. CDR3 sequence (DNA): TGTGCCAGCAGTGCCAGTCGGGCAGGGGGCGTCAAACTGTTTTTT.